This T cell receptor (beta chain) emerged from a study of identical twins. CDR1 is SNHLY and CDR2 is FYNNEI in the germline V gene. The CDR3 has 14 amino acids. V trimming: 6 bases; J trimming: 3 bases; junction bases outside the gene matches: 6. In TCRdb, the 5' RACE reads were re-called with MiXCR into one record per CDR3 protein. In the table there are some 730,000 distinct CDR3 sequences, about 18% of which are singletons. This clonotype was counted a few times. In addition, the sample was reused for a study of T cells expressing NK-cell markers.

Source material: PBMCs. The chain joins TRBV2 to TRBJ2-5; TRBD2 aligns across 8 bases. The clonotype originates from a young woman in good health. The CDR3 nucleotides read TGTGCCAGCAGCCTGACTAGCGCAAAAGAGACCCAGTACTTC. Amino acids: CASSLTSAKETQYF.